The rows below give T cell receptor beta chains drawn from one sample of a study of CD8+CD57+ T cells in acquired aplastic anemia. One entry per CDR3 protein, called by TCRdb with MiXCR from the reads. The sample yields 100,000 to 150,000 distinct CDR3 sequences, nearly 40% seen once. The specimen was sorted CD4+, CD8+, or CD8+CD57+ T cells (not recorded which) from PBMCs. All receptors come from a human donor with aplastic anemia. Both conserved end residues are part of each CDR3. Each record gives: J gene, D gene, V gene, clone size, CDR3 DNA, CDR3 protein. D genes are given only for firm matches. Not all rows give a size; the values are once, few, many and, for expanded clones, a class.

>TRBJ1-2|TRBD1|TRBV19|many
TGTGCCAGTAGCACCCCTGGGACAGATCATGGCTACACCTTC
CASSTPGTDHGYTF
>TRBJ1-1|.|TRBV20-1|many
TGCAGTGCTAGAGATCGAACAGAAGCCATGAACACTGAAGCTTTCTTT
CSARDRTEAMNTEAFF
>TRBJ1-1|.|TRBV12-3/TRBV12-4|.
TGTGCCAGCAGTTTGGTGGTAGGGACTGAAGCTTTCTTT
CASSLVVGTEAFF
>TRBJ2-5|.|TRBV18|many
TGTGCCAGCTCACCGCCTAGCGTCGAGACCCAGTACTTC
CASSPPSVETQYF
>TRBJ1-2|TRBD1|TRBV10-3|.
TGTGCCATCAGTGAGTCTCGGGACAGGGTGAGACTCGGATATGGCTACACCTTC
CAISESRDRVRLGYGYTF
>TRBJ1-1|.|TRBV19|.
TGTGCCAGCCCTGGACCCATGAACACTGAAGCTTTCTTT
CASPGPMNTEAFF
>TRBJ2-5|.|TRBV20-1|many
TGCAGTGCTAGAAAAACGGCCCAAGAGACCCAGTACTTC
CSARKTAQETQYF
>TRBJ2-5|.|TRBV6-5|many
TGTGCCAGCAGTTACAACGGGGTGGGGGAGACCCAGTACTTC
CASSYNGVGETQYF
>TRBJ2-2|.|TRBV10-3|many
TGTGCCATCACCGGCGTCGCGAACACCGGGGAGCTGTTTTTT
CAITGVANTGELFF
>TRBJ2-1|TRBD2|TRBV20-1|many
TGCAGTGCCAGCGGGGGGGCATTAAGCTCCTACAATGAGCAGTTCTTC
CSASGGALSSYNEQFF
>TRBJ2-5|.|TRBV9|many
TGTGCCAGCAGCCCAACCGGGACGGCGAGGGAGACCCAGTACTTC
CASSPTGTARETQYF
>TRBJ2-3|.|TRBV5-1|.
TGCGCCAGCAGCTTTACAGCCACAGATACGCAGTATTTT
CASSFTATDTQYF
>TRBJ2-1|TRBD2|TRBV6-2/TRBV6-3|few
TGTGCCAGCAGTTACTCGTTCAATCTAGCGGCCTACAATGAGCAGTTCTTC
CASSYSFNLAAYNEQFF
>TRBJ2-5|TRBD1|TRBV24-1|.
TGTGCCACCAGTGACCGAGGACAGGGGGCAGTTGAGACCCAGTACTTC
CATSDRGQGAVETQYF
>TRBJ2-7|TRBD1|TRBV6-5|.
TGTGCCAGCAGTAACACCGGGACAGGGGTCTACGAGCAGTACTTC
CASSNTGTGVYEQYF
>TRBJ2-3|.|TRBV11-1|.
TGTGCCAGCAGCTTAGCTAGCGCGAGCACAGATACGCAGTATTTT
CASSLASASTDTQYF
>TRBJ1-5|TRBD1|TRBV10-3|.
TGTGCCACAGGGAGGGACAGGGGATATAACAATCAGCCCCAGCATTTT
CATGRDRGYNNQPQHF
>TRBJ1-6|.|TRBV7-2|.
TGTGCCAGCAGCTTAACCAAAACTAATTCACCCCTCCACTTT
CASSLTKTNSPLHF
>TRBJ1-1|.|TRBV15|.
TGTGCCACCAGCAGGTATGGAAGCGGGGCCAATGAAGCTTTCTTT
CATSRYGSGANEAFF
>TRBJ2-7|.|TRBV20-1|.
TGCAGTGCGCGCCCCCAGTGGTCCTACGAGCAGTACTTC
CSARPQWSYEQYF
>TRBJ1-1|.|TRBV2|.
TGTGCCAGCAGGGATCTTAATCGGATGAACACTGAAGCTTTCTTT
CASRDLNRMNTEAFF
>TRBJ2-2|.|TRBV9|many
TGTGCCAGCAGCGGGACAGCGAACACCGGGGAGCTGTTTTTT
CASSGTANTGELFF
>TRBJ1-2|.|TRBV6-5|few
TGTGCCAGCAGTTACACCACCCCGTCAGGGATAGGGGGCTACACCTTC
CASSYTTPSGIGGYTF
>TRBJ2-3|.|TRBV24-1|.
TGTGCCACCAGTGATTTGTGGCAGGGAGCAGATACGCAGTATTTT
CATSDLWQGADTQYF
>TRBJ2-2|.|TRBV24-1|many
TGTGCCACCAGTGACCACCGATCCGGTGGAGCGGAGCTGTTTTTT
CATSDHRSGGAELFF